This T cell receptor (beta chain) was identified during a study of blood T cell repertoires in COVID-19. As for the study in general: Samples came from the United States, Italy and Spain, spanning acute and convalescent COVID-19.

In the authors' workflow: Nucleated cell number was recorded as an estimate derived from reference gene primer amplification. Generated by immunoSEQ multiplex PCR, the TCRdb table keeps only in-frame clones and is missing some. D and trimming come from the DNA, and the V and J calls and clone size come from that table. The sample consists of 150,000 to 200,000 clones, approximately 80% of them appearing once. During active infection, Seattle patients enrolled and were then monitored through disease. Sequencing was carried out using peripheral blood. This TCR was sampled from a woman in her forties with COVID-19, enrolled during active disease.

This chain's CDR3 is CASSLEFSSDTDTQYF. The CDR3 region has the DNA TGTGCCAGCAGCTTAGAATTCTCTAGCGACACAGATACGCAGTATTTT. The rearrangement uses TRBV7-8 and TRBJ2-3, with D perhaps TRBD2 (6 bases). This CDR3 region has 16 residues. The germline V gene encodes CDR1 SGHVS and CDR2 FQNEAQ. Trimming cost V 1 base and J 2 bases, with 13 bases left between them.